Following are 10 T cell receptor beta chains from one sample sequenced in a study of neurological immune-mediated disorders. MiXCR, applied by TCRdb to the 5' RACE reads, yields one record per CDR3 protein. The profile shows more than 50,000 distinct CDR3 sequences, 3.7% of them singletons. Sequencing input: PBMCs. Receptor source: a woman in her fifties or sixties with multiple sclerosis.

This clonotype was seen ten or more times. The chain carries TRBV12-3 or TRBV12-4 and TRBJ2-5, with TRBD2 matching 9 bases. This CDR3 region has 16 residues. J was trimmed by 5 bases and V by 6 bases; bases with no gene match: 13. CDR3 in amino acids: CASRPFPSGVLETQYF. Here the CDR3 DNA reads TGTGCCAGCAGGCCTTTCCCTAGCGGGGTTCTGGAGACCCAGTACTTC.

This clonotype was detected many times. The genes are TRBV29-1 and TRBJ2-3, with TRBD2 identical over 7 bases. In germline, CDR1 is SQVTM, CDR2 ANQGSEA. V lost 7 bases and J lost 5; bases outside the gene matches: 9. The CDR3 totals 13 residues. CDR3 bases: TGCAGCGACGACCGTGGGGGGGGAGATACGCAGTATTTT. It encodes CSDDRGGGDTQYF.

In its sample, this clonotype was seen many times. The chain has TRBV3-1 and TRBJ1-1; D gene unclear. The CDR3 consists of 14 residues. V lost 5 bases, J lost 3 bases, and 13 bases lay in between. Germline values: CDR1 LGHDT, CDR2 YNNKEL (reference sequence). The CDR3 sequence is CASSSQVRDTEAFF. The CDR3 DNA sequence: TGTGCCAGCAGCTCTCAAGTAAGGGACACTGAAGCTTTCTTT.

This clonotype was counted many times. This chain connects TRBV7-2 to TRBJ2-5; D may correspond to TRBD1 or TRBD2 (5 bases each). CDR3 length: 13 residues. In germline, CDR1 is SGHTA, CDR2 FQGNSA. V was pared by 5 bases and J by 2 bases, with 9 bases between. CDR3: CASSRGGQETQYF. In DNA, the CDR3 is TGTGCCAGCAGCCGTGGGGGACAAGAGACCCAGTACTTC.

This clonotype was recorded many times. The rearrangement links TRBV2 to TRBJ1-1; D not certain. Germline CDR1 reads SNHLY; CDR2 reads FYNNEI. This CDR3 is built from 13 residues. Trimming removed 6 bases from V and 7 bases from J, with 15 bases in between. The CDR3 reads CASSSGQRDEAFF. CDR3 nucleotide sequence: TGTGCCAGCAGCTCGGGTCAGCGGGATGAAGCTTTCTTT.

Concerning this clonotype itself: A much larger clone differs by one base, so this may be a read error. The CDR3 carries no conserved terminal phenylalanine or tryptophan, so it likely arises from a read error. In DNA, the CDR3 is TGTGCCAGCAAGAAAGCAGGGTCGGGAGGCTACACCTAC. This encodes CASKKAGSGGYTY. The rearrangement joins TRBV6-5 to TRBJ1-2, with D tentatively TRBD1 (5 bases). The CDR3 has 13 amino acids. Germline loops: CDR1 MNHEY, CDR2 SVGAGI. V was shortened by 7 bases and J by 8 bases, with 17 bases between the two germline ends.

The table lists this clonotype with many counts. The chain joins TRBV14 to TRBJ1-2; weak D call: TRBD1 (6 bases). This CDR3 spans 12 amino acids. In germline, CDR1 is SGHDN, CDR2 FVKESK. The CDR3 here is CASRGGGYGYTF. The CDR3 bases are TGTGCTAGCCGGGGGGGCGGCTATGGCTACACCTTC.

This clonotype was seen many times. The gene calls are TRBV5-1 and TRBJ2-7; no clear D. This CDR3 has 15 amino acids. V lost 0 bases and J lost 1, with 11 bases in between. Germline CDR1 is SGHRS and CDR2 is YFSETQ. CDR3 sequence: CASSLGQSRSYEQYF. The CDR3 DNA reads as TGCGCCAGCAGCTTGGGGCAGAGCCGGTCCTACGAGCAGTACTTC. Using reference TRBV5-1 and TRBJ2-7 for the parts outside the CDR3, the full variable domain is KAGVTQTPRYLIKTRGQQVTLSCSPISGHRSVSWYQQTPGQGLQFLFEYFSETQRNKGNFPGRFSGRQFSNSRSEMNVSTLELGDSALYLCASSLGQSRSYEQYFGPGTRLTVT.

For this clonotype: A junction end diverges from the germline sequence, so it may reflect a read error. V usage is TRBV19 and J usage is TRBJ2-1; TRBD2 agrees at 7 bases. Germline lookup yields CDR1 LNHDA and CDR2 SQIVND (reference sequence). The length of the CDR3 is 14 residues. CDR3 in DNA: TGTGCCAGCCAGCGGGACTACTCCTTCAATGAGCAGTTCTTC. Translating gives CASQRDYSFNEQFF.

This clonotype was counted ten times or more. V gene TRBV6-1 combines with J gene TRBJ1-1; 10 nucleotides align to TRBD1. This CDR3 contains 14 residues. V shed 7 bases, J shed 7 bases, and the junction held 9 bases outside the gene matches. Germline values: CDR1 MNHNS, CDR2 SASEGT. CDR3 nucleotide sequence: TGTGCCAGCAACCATCCGGGACAGGGGTTTGAAGCTTTCTTT. Its translation is CASNHPGQGFEAFF.